This entry lists 8 T cell receptor beta chains sequenced from one sample in a study of blood T cell repertoires in COVID-19. This table comes from immunoSEQ multiplex PCR, and its TCRdb copy is limited to in-frame clones, with some not included. Of 55,000 to 65,000 clones in the sample, approximately 88% were seen once. Sequencing used peripheral blood. Receptors originate from a man between 25 and 39 years old with COVID-19, enrolled during active disease.

The gene calls are TRBV10-3 and TRBJ2-7, with TRBD2 as a possible D gene (6 bases). V dropped 6 bases and J dropped 2 bases, with 14 bases sitting between them. This CDR3 region has 14 residues. Germline values: CDR1 ENHRY, CDR2 SYGVKD. CDR3 nucleotides: TGTGCCATCAGGGGTCGTGGACTACCCTACGAGCAGTACTTC. Amino acid sequence: CAIRGRGLPYEQYF.

The chain links TRBV2 to TRBJ2-7, with TRBD1 matching 7 bases. The CDR3 runs 15 residues. V trimming: 8 bases; J trimming: 3 bases; junction bases outside the gene matches: 13. Germline-derived CDR1 and CDR2 are SNHLY and FYNNEI. Here the CDR3 reads CASRLGGQSLYEQYF. The CDR3 bases are TGTGCCAGCCGTCTAGGGGGACAGAGTCTCTACGAGCAGTACTTC.

V gene TRBV30 combines with J gene TRBJ2-5; TRBD2 matches 11 bases. Per germline, CDR1 GTSNPN and CDR2 SVGIG (reference sequence). Trimming removed 0 bases from V and 5 bases from J; junction bases left unmatched: 8. The CDR3 sequence is 16 residues long. CDR3 bases: TGTGCCTGGAGTGTAGGGACTAGCGGCTTCGGGGAGACCCAGTACTTC. This sequence encodes CAWSVGTSGFGETQYF.

This clone came up once. V usage is TRBV19 and J usage is TRBJ1-5; possible D gene TRBD1, 5 bases. Trimming removed 3 bases from V and 7 bases from J, with 10 bases in between. Germline lookup yields CDR1 LNHDA and CDR2 SQIVND (reference sequence). The CDR3 is 13 amino acids. The CDR3 bases are TGTGCCAGTAGTATTGGGGGGAGACAGCCCCAGCATTTT. Residues: CASSIGGRQPQHF.

This clone appeared a single time. The gene calls are TRBV4-2 and TRBJ2-5, with TRBD2 identical over 15 bases. With 3 bases clipped from V and 4 bases from J, the junction kept 3 bases outside the gene matches. This CDR3 is built from 16 residues. The germline CDR1 and CDR2 sequences are LGHNA and YNFKEQ. The DNA for the CDR3 is TGTGCCAGCAGCCAGGGGACTAGCGGGAGGTCAGAGACCCAGTACTTC. Residues: CASSQGTSGRSETQYF.

The chain has TRBV7-8 and TRBJ1-4; D may be TRBD1 (5 bases). From germline, CDR1 is SGHVS and CDR2 FQNEAQ. The CDR3 contains 14 residues. Trimming removed 0 bases from V and 4 bases from J, with 6 bases in between. This CDR3 is CASSLAGVNEKLFF. The CDR3 DNA reads as TGTGCCAGCAGCTTAGCAGGGGTTAATGAAAAACTGTTTTTT.

V is TRBV5-5 and J is TRBJ1-1, with D tentatively TRBD1 (6 bases). Germline CDR1 SGHKS, CDR2 YYEKEE (reference sequence). The CDR3 is 15 amino acids. V was shortened by 3 bases and J by 4 bases, with 16 bases between the two germline ends. CDR3: CASSSMDRIGTEAFF. Written as DNA, the CDR3 is TGTGCCAGCAGCTCGATGGACAGAATTGGCACTGAAGCTTTCTTT.

This clone occurred once. The gene calls are TRBV5-5 and TRBJ1-6; the match to TRBD1 covers 7 bases. The CDR3 has 14 residues. The germline CDR1 and CDR2 sequences are SGHKS and YYEKEE (reference sequence). V dropped 4 bases and J dropped 7; count of bases not matched to a gene: 5. CDR3 residues: CASSLDRDNSPLHF. The CDR3 DNA is TGTGCCAGCAGCCTAGACAGGGACAATTCACCCCTCCACTTT.